This entry concerns a single TCR beta chain. The antigen is not known. TCRdb reprocessed the reads with MiXCR, giving one entry per CDR3 protein. The sample has around 530,000 distinct CDR3 sequences; 26% are singletons. The entry originates in a study of T cell repertoires in cytomegalovirus infection. Study in general: Indications of both CMV infection and matching HLA type were provided by public TCR beta signatures. Study findings and constraints: Summed frequency of shared TCR beta families picked out CMV carriers who also had the relevant HLA.

The CDR3 consists of 15 residues. CDR1 is MNHNS and CDR2 is SASEGT in the germline V gene. The V and J ends lost 4 bases and 3 bases respectively, with 12 bases between them. The TCR comes from a human donor in good health (CMV status not recorded). Some clones in this sample may be carry-over from other donors' samples. J is TRBJ2-2 and V is TRBV6-1; perhaps TRBD1 as D (6 bases). Input material: PBMCs. The CDR3 reads CASSVTGTDTGELFF. CDR3 sequence (DNA): TGTGCCAGCAGTGTCACAGGGACCGACACCGGGGAGCTGTTTTTT.